The source of this TCR beta chain is a study of blood T cells in healthy people across ages. The CDR3 contains 15 residues. Trimming took 3 bases from V and 4 from J, leaving 14 bases between them. Germline values: CDR1 KGHSH, CDR2 LQKENI. Primed by a sample-barcoded 5' primer and a J-beta primer mix, a second PCR proceeded for about 6 to 12 cycles. A single record per CDR3 protein comes from TCRdb applying MiXCR to the 5' RACE reads. The data show hundreds of thousands of distinct CDR3 sequences, around 50% seen once. The draw of peripheral blood yielded approximately 10 milliliters from each donor. RNA extraction gave at least 5 micrograms of total RNA per sample.

The gene calls are TRBV18 and TRBJ2-3; D not certain. The sequence derives from a man aged 35-49 years in good health. The sample comprised blood. The CDR3 loop reads CASSPTTGPADTQYF. The CDR3 DNA is TGTGCCAGCTCACCTACGACCGGACCGGCAGATACGCAGTATTTT. Based on the CDR3 plus reference TRBV18 and TRBJ2-3, the full variable domain is NAGVMQNPRHLVRRRGQEARLRCSPMKGHSHVYWYRQLPEEGLKFMVYLQKENIIDESGMPKERFSAEFPKEGPSILRIQQVVRGDSAAYFCASSPTTGPADTQYFGPGTRLTVL.